This T cell receptor beta chain was sequenced during a study of cytomegalovirus exposure and HLA in healthy donors. The study's findings and limits: Later on, analysis showed that most CMV-associated TCR beta chains appeared to be HLA-restricted. High sensitivity and specificity were reportedly achieved when the classifier diagnosed cytomegalovirus status. Earlier findings revealed that most TCR beta V segments proved productive either about 87% or about 30% of the time. Further analysis, carried out later, found HLA-associated TCR beta chains more clonally expanded than equally common other chains.

Primers included in the PCR were 60 Vbeta and 13 Jbeta primers. Method: immunoSEQ multiplex PCR; TCRdb's copy keeps in-frame clones and lacks some. The sample records 140,000 or so clones, roughly 62% being singletons. With respect to this clone: Antigen specificity is unknown.

With 8 bases removed from V and 8 bases from J, the gap between germline ends came to 22 bases. The CDR3 consists of 15 residues. Germline loops: CDR1 MNHEY, CDR2 SMNVEV (reference sequence). V and J are TRBV27 and TRBJ2-1; D perhaps matches TRBD1 (6 bases). The TCR sequence derives from a man aged 55 to 70 in good health and CMV-seronegative. Input material: PBMCs. The CDR3 DNA reads as TGTGCCAGCCGCCAACTCGGGACACGCAACCATGAGCAGTTCTTC. This codes for CASRQLGTRNHEQFF.